One and the same sample provided the 27 T cell receptor beta chains below, sequenced in a study of cytomegalovirus exposure and HLA in healthy donors. Vbeta (60) and Jbeta (13) primers were used in the PCR. Some clones are missing from TCRdb's copy, which holds only in-frame ones; the method was immunoSEQ multiplex PCR. The table shows approximately 190,000 clones, with just under 80% occurring only once. Material: PBMCs. These receptor sequences come from a woman aged 30 to 39 in good health and CMV-seropositive.

The chain combines TRBV7-9 with TRBJ1-5, with no clear D. This CDR3 region has 14 residues. V was shortened by 1 base and J by 6 bases, with 10 bases between the two germline ends. Per the germline V gene, CDR1 is SEHNR and CDR2 is FQNEAQ (reference sequence). In DNA form, the CDR3 reads TGTGCCAGCAGCTTAGATCAGGCGAGTCAGCCCCAGCATTTT. It translates to CASSLDQASQPQHF.

This clone was recorded only once. The rearrangement uses TRBV6-5 and TRBJ1-3; D may be TRBD1 (6 bases). This CDR3 has 14 amino acids. Trimming removed 6 bases from V and 2 bases from J, with 11 bases in between. Germline lookup yields CDR1 MNHEY and CDR2 SVGAGI. The CDR3 DNA follows: TGTGCCAGCAGGGGGGCCACTACTGGAAACACCATATATTTT. Protein sequence: CASRGATTGNTIYF.

The chain recombines TRBV7-3 with TRBJ2-5; D not resolved. CDR3 length equals 13 residues. V was trimmed by 5 bases and J by 4 bases, leaving 11 bases between them. The germline gives CDR1 SGHTA, CDR2 FQGTGA. CDR3: CASSATGLETQYF. The CDR3 nucleotides are TGTGCCAGCAGCGCCACTGGGCTAGAGACCCAGTACTTC.

The J gene is TRBJ2-7, the V gene TRBV7-9, with 12 positions matching TRBD2. V was pared by 5 bases and J by 4 bases, with 6 bases of the junction left unmatched. CDR3 length: 15 amino acids. Germline V gene sequence: CDR1 SEHNR, CDR2 FQNEAQ (reference sequence). CDR3 sequence: CASSRLAGESYEQYF. In DNA, the CDR3 is TGTGCCAGCAGCCGACTAGCGGGAGAAAGTTACGAGCAGTACTTC.

The chain carries TRBV28 and TRBJ2-5; 9 bases line up with TRBD2. This CDR3 comprises 18 residues. J lost 3 bases, V lost 5 bases, and 16 bases had no gene match. The germline CDR1 and CDR2 sequences are MDHEN and SYDVKM. This CDR3 reads CASSALPGASGTKETQYF. The CDR3 DNA reads TGTGCCAGCAGTGCCCTCCCTGGGGCTAGCGGGACCAAAGAGACCCAGTACTTC.

The chain has TRBV27 and TRBJ2-2; the D gene is possibly TRBD1 (6 bases). V lost 3 bases, J lost 0 bases, and 8 bases lay in between. The CDR3 runs 15 residues. The germline V gene has CDR1 MNHEY and CDR2 SMNVEV (reference sequence). The CDR3 coding sequence is TGTGCCAGCAGTTTGGGGGCGGCGAACACCGGGGAGCTGTTTTTT. This gives the protein CASSLGAANTGELFF.

The chain employs TRBV15 and TRBJ1-5; the D is unclear. V was trimmed by 0 bases and J by 5 bases, leaving 8 bases between them. The CDR3 is 14 amino acids. Germline lookup yields CDR1 LNHNV and CDR2 YYDKDF (reference sequence). The DNA of the CDR3 is TGTGCCACCAGCAGAGATCCCCTCGATCAGCCCCAGCATTTT. Amino acid sequence: CATSRDPLDQPQHF.

DNA of the CDR3: TGCAGCGTTGCCCTGCGGGGAGAGACCCAGTACTTC. Encoded protein: CSVALRGETQYF. The rearrangement links TRBV29-1 to TRBJ2-5, with D possibly matching TRBD2 (6 bases). CDR1 is SQVTM, CDR2 ANQGSEA, per germline. Trimming left V 4 bases short and J 4 bases short, with 10 bases between. The CDR3 sequence is 12 residues long.

This clone was picked up one time. The chain recombines TRBV10-2 with TRBJ2-2; 8 positions agree with TRBD1. The CDR3 is made up of 18 amino acids. Trimming removed 9 bases from V and 4 bases from J; junction bases left unmatched: 19. Germline V gene sequence: CDR1 WSHSY, CDR2 SAAADI. CDR3 sequence reads: CASLTPSTRTGSTGELFF. The CDR3 DNA reads as TGCGCCAGTTTAACACCTAGTACACGGACAGGGAGCACCGGGGAGCTGTTTTTT.

The rearrangement joins TRBV9 to TRBJ2-1; the match to TRBD2 covers 7 bases. CDR3 length equals 16 residues. Germline V CDR1 and CDR2: SGDLS, YYNGEE. The junction had 16 bases not matched to a gene; V was cut back by 4 bases and J by 9 bases. CDR3 residues: CASSPTTSFGPREQFF. DNA of the CDR3: TGTGCCAGCAGCCCCACGACTAGCTTCGGGCCCCGTGAGCAGTTCTTC.

V usage is TRBV5-8 and J usage is TRBJ1-1, with D perhaps matching TRBD1 (6 bases). Looked up from germline, CDR1 is SGHTS and CDR2 is YDEGEE. V lost 4 bases to trimming and J lost 11 bases, with 15 bases between them. The CDR3 has 12 residues. Here the CDR3 DNA reads TGTGCCAGCAGCCCCAGGGGCCTATGGGCTTTCTTT. Protein: CASSPRGLWAFF.

The genes are TRBV4-2 and TRBJ2-5; 13 nucleotides match TRBD2. The J call could be wrong; TRBJ2-7 is a better fit for the DNA end. Germline-derived CDR1 and CDR2 are LGHNA and YNFKEQ. The CDR3 length is 16 residues. The CDR3 protein is CASSQEGLAGHTEQYF. Written as DNA, the CDR3 is TGTGCCAGCAGCCAAGAGGGACTAGCGGGACATACCGAGCAGTACTTC.

With regard to this clone: The sample holds other DNA sequences that translate to the same CDR3. The chain couples TRBV5-1 to TRBJ2-7, with 7 bases identical to TRBD1. With 5 bases clipped from V and 2 bases from J, the junction kept 4 bases outside the gene matches. CDR3 length: 13 amino acids. Germline V gives CDR1 SGHRS, CDR2 YFSETQ. Here the CDR3 reads CASSFGTAYEQYF. CDR3 nucleotide sequence: TGCGCCAGCAGTTTCGGGACAGCCTACGAGCAGTACTTC.

On this clone: The junction departs from the called germline gene at one end, perhaps through a read error. The J gene is TRBJ2-5, the V gene TRBV5-6, with TRBD1 matching 10 bases. This CDR3 has 15 residues. Per the germline V gene, CDR1 is SGHDT and CDR2 is YYEEEE. Here the CDR3 reads CAGSIVDRGKETQYF. The CDR3 nucleotides are TGTGCCGGCAGCATTGTGGACAGGGGGAAAGAGACCCAGTACTTC.

CDR3 sequence (DNA): TGTGCCAGCACGCCGACAGGGTCACTTGTCTATGGCTACACCTTC. It codes for CASTPTGSLVYGYTF. The chain couples TRBV6-5 to TRBJ1-2; 7 nucleotides align to TRBD1. CDR1 is MNHEY and CDR2 is SVGAGI in the germline V gene. This CDR3 contains 15 residues. J was trimmed by 4 bases and V by 7 bases; bases with no gene match: 12.

The chain is built from TRBV27 and TRBJ1-5, with TRBD1 matching 7 bases. In germline, CDR1 is MNHEY, CDR2 SMNVEV (reference sequence). V dropped 5 bases and J dropped 5; count of bases not matched to a gene: 12. The CDR3 spans 16 residues. In DNA, the CDR3 is TGTGCCAGCAGTCCACTCGACAGGGTAAGCGATCAGCCCCAGCATTTT. Encoded protein: CASSPLDRVSDQPQHF.

This CDR3 is CASSQTPGPTNGPQHF. CDR3 nucleotide sequence: TGCGCCAGCAGCCAGACCCCGGGTCCTACGAATGGGCCCCAGCATTTT. V is TRBV4-3 and J is TRBJ1-5; D gene unclear. The CDR3 spans 16 residues. Per germline, CDR1 LGHNA and CDR2 YSLEER. The V and J ends lost 3 bases and 9 bases respectively, with 21 bases between them.

The chain employs TRBV19 and TRBJ2-7; the match to TRBD2 covers 9 bases. The CDR3 spans 16 residues. The J segment lost 3 bases and the V segment lost 5 bases, leaving 11 bases of the junction unmatched. CDR1 and CDR2 (germline): LNHDA, SQIVND (reference sequence). CDR3 in amino acids: CASSLGGGGRGYEQYF. In DNA form, the CDR3 reads TGTGCCAGTAGTTTGGGTGGGGGCGGGAGGGGCTACGAGCAGTACTTC.

The V and J genes are TRBV6-5 and TRBJ1-4; 7 bases fit TRBD1. The CDR3 has 15 amino acids. The germline V gene encodes CDR1 MNHEY and CDR2 SVGAGI. V was clipped by 2 bases and J by 8 bases; unmatched bases: 8. CDR3: CASSYGDRAYEKLFF. The DNA for the CDR3 is TGTGCCAGCAGTTACGGAGACAGGGCATACGAAAAACTGTTTTTT.

V gene TRBV5-1 combines with J gene TRBJ2-5; 8 nucleotides agree with TRBD1. The CDR3 spans 13 residues. The V gene's germline CDR1 is SGHRS and CDR2 YFSETQ. With V trimmed by 0 bases and J by 5 bases, 0 bases remained unmatched. The chain's CDR3 is CASSLAGGETQYF. The CDR3 coding sequence is TGCGCCAGCAGCTTGGCAGGGGGCGAGACCCAGTACTTC.

The chain joins TRBV5-1 to TRBJ1-3, with D possibly being TRBD1 (5 bases). Trimming left V 2 bases short and J 0 bases short, with 15 bases between. CDR1 SGHRS and CDR2 YFSETQ come from the germline V gene. The CDR3 is 17 residues long. The DNA of the CDR3 is TGCGCCAGCAGCTTCGCAGGCGGGGGACTCTCTGGAAACACCATATATTTT. This gives the protein CASSFAGGGLSGNTIYF. Combining the CDR3 with reference TRBV5-1 and TRBJ1-3 gives the whole variable domain KAGVTQTPRYLIKTRGQQVTLSCSPISGHRSVSWYQQTPGQGLQFLFEYFSETQRNKGNFPGRFSGRQFSNSRSEMNVSTLELGDSALYLCASSFAGGGLSGNTIYFGEGSWLTVV.

The chain carries TRBV28 and TRBJ2-7, with 16 bases that match TRBD2. The CDR3 extends over 17 amino acids. Per germline, CDR1 MDHEN and CDR2 SYDVKM. V trimming: 3 bases; J trimming: 1 base; junction bases outside the gene matches: 3. The DNA of the CDR3 is TGTGCCAGCAGTTTGGGACTAGCGGGAGGGCCTTCCTACGAGCAGTACTTC. Translating it yields CASSLGLAGGPSYEQYF.

The rearrangement joins TRBV7-9 to TRBJ2-2; TRBD1 is a possible D gene (6 bases). The germline CDR1 and CDR2 sequences are SEHNR and FQNEAQ (reference sequence). V was clipped by 1 base and J by 1 base, with 13 bases between them. The length of the CDR3 is 17 residues. This CDR3 reads CASSLVPGHLNTGELFF. CDR3 DNA sequence: TGTGCCAGCAGCTTAGTTCCGGGACACCTGAACACCGGGGAGCTGTTTTTT.

The chain uses TRBV18 and TRBJ1-1; the D gene is possibly TRBD1 (6 bases). The germline gives CDR1 KGHSH, CDR2 LQKENI. Trimming removed 3 bases from V and 2 bases from J, with 10 bases in between. CDR3 length equals 14 residues. DNA for the CDR3: TGTGCCAGCTCACCGACAGGACAAAACACTGAAGCTTTCTTT. It codes for CASSPTGQNTEAFF.

This chain uses TRBV28 with TRBJ1-2; D is perhaps TRBD1 (6 bases). The germline V and J ends were trimmed by 5 bases and 8 bases, with 18 bases remaining between them. The CDR3 consists of 14 residues. In germline, CDR1 is MDHEN, CDR2 SYDVKM. The CDR3 nucleotides are TGTGCCAGCAGTCCGGTCGGACAGATAAACGGCTACACCTTC. Its translation: CASSPVGQINGYTF.

The V call is TRBV19, the J call TRBJ1-2; D might be TRBD1 (5 bases). The CDR3 is 11 residues long. Germline values: CDR1 LNHDA, CDR2 SQIVND (reference sequence). Trimming stripped 6 bases from V and 8 bases from J, with 10 bases between. The CDR3 coding sequence is TGTGCCAGTAGGATTCAGGGAGGCTACACCTTC. It codes for CASRIQGGYTF.

The J gene is TRBJ2-2, the V gene TRBV2, with 7 bases identical to TRBD2. Losses at the gene ends were 8 bases for V and 4 bases for J; bases not matched to a gene: 7. Per the germline V gene, CDR1 is SNHLY and CDR2 is FYNNEI. The CDR3 covers 14 residues. The CDR3 loop is CASLREESTGELFF. CDR3 in DNA: TGTGCCAGCCTCCGGGAGGAGAGCACCGGGGAGCTGTTTTTT.